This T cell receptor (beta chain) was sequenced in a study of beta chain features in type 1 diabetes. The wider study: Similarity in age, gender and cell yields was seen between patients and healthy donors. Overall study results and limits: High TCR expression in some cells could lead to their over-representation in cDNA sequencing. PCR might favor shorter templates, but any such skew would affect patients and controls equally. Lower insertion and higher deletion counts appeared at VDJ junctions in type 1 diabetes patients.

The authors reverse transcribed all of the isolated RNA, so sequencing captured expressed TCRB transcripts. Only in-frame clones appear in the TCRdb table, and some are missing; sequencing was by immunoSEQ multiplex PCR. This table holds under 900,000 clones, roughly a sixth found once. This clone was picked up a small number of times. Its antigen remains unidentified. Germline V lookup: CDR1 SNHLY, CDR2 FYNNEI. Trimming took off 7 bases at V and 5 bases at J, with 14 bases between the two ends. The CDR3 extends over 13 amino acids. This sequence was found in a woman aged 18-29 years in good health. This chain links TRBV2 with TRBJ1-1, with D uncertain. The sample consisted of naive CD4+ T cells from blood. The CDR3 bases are TGTGCCAGCACGGAGGGAATCAGAACTGAAGCTTTCTTT. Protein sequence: CASTEGIRTEAFF.